This T cell receptor beta chain was profiled in a study of blood T cell repertoires in COVID-19. Study in general: Whether acute or convalescent, the COVID-19 samples came from the United States, Italy and Spain. T cells, B-cell-depleted T cells, or PBMCs supplied cDNA or gDNA.

Patients from Seattle were sampled longitudinally, starting during active infection. V was cut by 0 bases and J by 1 base, with 10 bases left in between. CDR3 length: 15 amino acids. CDR1 SGHAT and CDR2 FQNNGV come from the germline V gene. Per the authors' pipeline: Amplification of reference gene primers was used by the study to estimate nucleated cell counts. This table comes from immunoSEQ multiplex PCR, and its TCRdb copy is limited to in-frame clones, with some not included. D and trimming come from the DNA, and the V and J calls and clone size come from that table. This table holds fewer than 200,000 clones, roughly 90% found once.

The rearrangement uses TRBV11-2 and TRBJ2-7; TRBD2 is a possible D gene (6 bases). Input material: peripheral blood. The sequence was obtained from a man between 18 and 35 years old with COVID-19, enrolled during active disease. The CDR3 is CASSLELAVSYEQYF. The CDR3 DNA sequence: TGTGCCAGCAGCTTAGAGTTAGCGGTATCCTACGAGCAGTACTTC.